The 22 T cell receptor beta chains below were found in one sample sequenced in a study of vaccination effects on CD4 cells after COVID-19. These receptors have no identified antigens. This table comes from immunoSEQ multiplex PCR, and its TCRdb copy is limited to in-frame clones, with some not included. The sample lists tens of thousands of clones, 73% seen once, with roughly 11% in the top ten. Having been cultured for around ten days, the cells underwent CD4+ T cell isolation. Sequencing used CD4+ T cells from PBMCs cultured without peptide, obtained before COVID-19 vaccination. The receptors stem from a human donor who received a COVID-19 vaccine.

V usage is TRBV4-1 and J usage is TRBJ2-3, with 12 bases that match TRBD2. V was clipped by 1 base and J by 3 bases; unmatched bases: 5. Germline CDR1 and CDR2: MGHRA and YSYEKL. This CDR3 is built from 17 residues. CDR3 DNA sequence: TGCGCCAGCAGCCAAGTAAGACTAGCGGGGGAGACAGATACGCAGTATTTT. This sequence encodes CASSQVRLAGETDTQYF.

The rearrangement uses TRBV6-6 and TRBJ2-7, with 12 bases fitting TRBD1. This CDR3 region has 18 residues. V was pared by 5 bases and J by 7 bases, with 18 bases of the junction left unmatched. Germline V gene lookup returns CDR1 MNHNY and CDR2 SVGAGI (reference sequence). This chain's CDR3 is CASSLHPRGGQGAGEQYF. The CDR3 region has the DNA TGTGCCAGCAGTCTACACCCCAGGGGGGGACAGGGGGCGGGAGAGCAGTACTTC.

The DNA of the CDR3 is TGTGCCAGCAGCCCGGACGTAGGGGGGTACGAGCAGTACTTC. It yields the protein CASSPDVGGYEQYF. The V and J genes are TRBV3-1 (or the pseudogene TRBV3-2) and TRBJ2-7; D possibly matches TRBD1 or TRBD2 (6 bases each). The CDR3 length is 14 residues. From germline, CDR1 is LGHDT and CDR2 YNNKEL (reference sequence). V was pared by 4 bases and J by 4 bases, with 14 bases between.

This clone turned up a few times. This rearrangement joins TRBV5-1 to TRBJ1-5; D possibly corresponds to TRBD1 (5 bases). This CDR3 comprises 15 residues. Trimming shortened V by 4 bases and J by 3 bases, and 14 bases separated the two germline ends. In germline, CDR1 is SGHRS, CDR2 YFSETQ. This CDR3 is CASSAGGTANQPQHF. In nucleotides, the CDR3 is TGCGCCAGCAGCGCAGGCGGGACGGCCAATCAGCCCCAGCATTTT.

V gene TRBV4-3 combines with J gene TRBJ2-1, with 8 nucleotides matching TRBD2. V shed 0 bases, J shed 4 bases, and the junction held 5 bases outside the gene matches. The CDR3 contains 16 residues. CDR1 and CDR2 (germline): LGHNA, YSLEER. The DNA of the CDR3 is TGCGCCAGCAGCCAAGAACGGGGGGGGGCTTACAATGAGCAGTTCTTC. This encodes CASSQERGGAYNEQFF.

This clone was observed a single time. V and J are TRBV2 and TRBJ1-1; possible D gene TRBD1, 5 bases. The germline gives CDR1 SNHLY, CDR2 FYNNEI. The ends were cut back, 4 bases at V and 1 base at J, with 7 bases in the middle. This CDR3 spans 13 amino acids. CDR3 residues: CASSVGGNTEAFF. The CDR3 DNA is TGTGCCAGCAGTGTGGGGGGGAACACTGAAGCTTTCTTT. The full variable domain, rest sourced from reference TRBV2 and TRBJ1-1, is EPEVTQTPSHQVTQMGQEVILRCVPISNHLYFYWYRQILGQKVEFLVSFYNNEISEKSEIFDDQFSVERPDGSNFTLKIRSTKLEDSAMYFCASSVGGNTEAFFGQGTRLTVV.

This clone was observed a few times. The DNA of the CDR3 is TGTGCCAGCAGCGTAGACCGGGACAGGGGTCCTGGGGCCAACGTCCTGACTTTC. It specifies CASSVDRDRGPGANVLTF. This chain uses TRBV7-9 with TRBJ2-6; 10 bases agree with TRBD1. Germline V gene sequence: CDR1 SEHNR, CDR2 FQNEAQ (reference sequence). The CDR3 contains 18 residues. The V and J ends lost 5 bases and 2 bases, in that order; junction bases with no gene match: 9.

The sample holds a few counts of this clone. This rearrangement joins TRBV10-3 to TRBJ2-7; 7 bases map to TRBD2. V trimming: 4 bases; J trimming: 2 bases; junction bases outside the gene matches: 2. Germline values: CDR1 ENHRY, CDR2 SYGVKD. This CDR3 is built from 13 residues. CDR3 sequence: CAISGGGTYEQYF. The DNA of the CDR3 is TGTGCCATCAGTGGGGGGGGTACCTACGAGCAGTACTTC.

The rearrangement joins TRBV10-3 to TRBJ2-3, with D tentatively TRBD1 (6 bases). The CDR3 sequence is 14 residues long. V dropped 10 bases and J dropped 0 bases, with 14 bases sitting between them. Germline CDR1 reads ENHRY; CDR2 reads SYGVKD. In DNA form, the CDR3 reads TGTGCCACCCAGGACAGCTCTAGCACAGATACGCAGTATTTT. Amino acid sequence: CATQDSSSTDTQYF.

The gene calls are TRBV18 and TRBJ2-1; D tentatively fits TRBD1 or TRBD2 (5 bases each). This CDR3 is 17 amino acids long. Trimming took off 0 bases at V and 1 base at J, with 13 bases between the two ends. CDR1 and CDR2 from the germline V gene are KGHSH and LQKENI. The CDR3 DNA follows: TGTGCCAGCTCACCACCGGGGGACCATAGATCCTACAATGAGCAGTTCTTC. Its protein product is CASSPPGDHRSYNEQFF.

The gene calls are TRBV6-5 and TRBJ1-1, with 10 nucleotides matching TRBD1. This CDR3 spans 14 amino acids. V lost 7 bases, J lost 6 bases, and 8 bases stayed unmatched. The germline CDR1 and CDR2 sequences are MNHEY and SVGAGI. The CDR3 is CASITDRGGPEAFF. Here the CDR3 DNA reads TGTGCCAGCATAACGGACAGGGGGGGGCCTGAAGCTTTCTTT.

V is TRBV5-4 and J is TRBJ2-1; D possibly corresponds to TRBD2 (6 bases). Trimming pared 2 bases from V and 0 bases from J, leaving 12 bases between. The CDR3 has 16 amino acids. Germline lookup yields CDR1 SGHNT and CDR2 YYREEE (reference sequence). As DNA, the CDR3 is TGTGCCAGCAGCTTAGGAGCGGGCTTCTCCTACAATGAGCAGTTCTTC. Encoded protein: CASSLGAGFSYNEQFF. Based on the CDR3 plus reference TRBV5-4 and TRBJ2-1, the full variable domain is ETGVTQSPTHLIKTRGQQVTLRCSSQSGHNTVSWYQQALGQGPQFIFQYYREEENGRGNFPPRFSGLQFPNYSSELNVNALELDDSALYLCASSLGAGFSYNEQFFGPGTRLTVL.

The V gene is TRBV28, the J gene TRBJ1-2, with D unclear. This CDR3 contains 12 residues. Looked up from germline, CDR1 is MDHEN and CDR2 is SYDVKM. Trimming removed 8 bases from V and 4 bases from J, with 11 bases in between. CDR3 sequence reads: CASGAPTYGYTF. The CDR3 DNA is TGTGCCAGCGGAGCCCCTACCTATGGCTACACCTTC.

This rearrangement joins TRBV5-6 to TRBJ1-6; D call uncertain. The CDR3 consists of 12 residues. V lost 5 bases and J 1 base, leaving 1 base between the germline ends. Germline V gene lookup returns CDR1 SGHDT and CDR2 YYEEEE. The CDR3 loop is CASRSYNSPLHF. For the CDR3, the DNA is TGTGCCAGCAGGTCCTATAATTCACCCCTCCACTTT.

The CDR3 protein is CASRLGAGPDYGYTF. The CDR3, as DNA: TGTGCCAGCAGGCTGGGAGCCGGGCCCGACTATGGCTACACCTTC. The chain couples TRBV2 to TRBJ1-2; no clear D. Trimming pared 6 bases from V and 3 bases from J, leaving 17 bases between. The length of the CDR3 is 15 residues. In germline, CDR1 is SNHLY, CDR2 FYNNEI. Looking up the rest from reference TRBV2 and TRBJ1-2 gives the full variable domain: EPEVTQTPSHQVTQMGQEVILRCVPISNHLYFYWYRQILGQKVEFLVSFYNNEISEKSEIFDDQFSVERPDGSNFTLKIRSTKLEDSAMYFCASRLGAGPDYGYTFGSGTRLTVV.

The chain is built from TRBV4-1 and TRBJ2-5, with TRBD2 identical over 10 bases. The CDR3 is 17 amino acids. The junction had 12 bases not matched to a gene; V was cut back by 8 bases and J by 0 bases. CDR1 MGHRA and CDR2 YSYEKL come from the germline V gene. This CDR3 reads CASSSTRLAGDQETQYF. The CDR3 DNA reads TGCGCCAGCTCAAGTACCCGGCTAGCGGGGGACCAAGAGACCCAGTACTTC.

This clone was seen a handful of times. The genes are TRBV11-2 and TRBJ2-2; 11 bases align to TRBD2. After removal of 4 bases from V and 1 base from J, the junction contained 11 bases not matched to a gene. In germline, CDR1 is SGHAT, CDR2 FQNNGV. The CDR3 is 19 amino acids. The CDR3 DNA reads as TGTGCCAGCAGCTCCCCGGGTGGTAGCGGGAGGGTGAACACCGGGGAGCTGTTTTTT. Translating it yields CASSSPGGSGRVNTGELFF.

For the CDR3, the DNA is TGCAGCGTTGAAGATGGGCTCAGGGGACAGGGATTCTACAATGAGCAGTTCTTC. Protein product: CSVEDGLRGQGFYNEQFF. The rearrangement uses TRBV29-1 and TRBJ2-1; 9 bases match TRBD1. The CDR3 consists of 18 residues. The germline V gene has CDR1 SQVTM and CDR2 ANQGSEA. The V and J ends lost 0 bases and 3 bases, in that order; junction bases with no gene match: 12.

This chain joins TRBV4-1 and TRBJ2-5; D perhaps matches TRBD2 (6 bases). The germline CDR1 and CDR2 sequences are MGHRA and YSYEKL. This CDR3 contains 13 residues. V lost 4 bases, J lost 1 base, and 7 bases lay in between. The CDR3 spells CASSRGVQETQYF. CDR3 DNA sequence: TGCGCCAGCAGCCGGGGGGTCCAAGAGACCCAGTACTTC.

In nucleotides, the CDR3 is TGTGCCAGCAGCGGGACCCCTAAAGGTGAAGCTTTCTTT. Residues: CASSGTPKGEAFF. The chain links TRBV6-5 to TRBJ1-1; perhaps TRBD1 as D (5 bases). The CDR3 spans 13 residues. CDR1 and CDR2 from the germline V gene are MNHEY and SVGAGI. V lost 6 bases and J 7 bases, leaving 15 bases between the germline ends.

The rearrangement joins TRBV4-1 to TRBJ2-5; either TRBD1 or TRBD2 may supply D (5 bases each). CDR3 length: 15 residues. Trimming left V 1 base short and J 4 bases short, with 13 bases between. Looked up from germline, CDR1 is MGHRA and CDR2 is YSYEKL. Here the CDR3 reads CASSQGGRDGETQYF. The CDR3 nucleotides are TGCGCCAGCAGCCAAGGAGGCCGGGACGGAGAGACCCAGTACTTC.

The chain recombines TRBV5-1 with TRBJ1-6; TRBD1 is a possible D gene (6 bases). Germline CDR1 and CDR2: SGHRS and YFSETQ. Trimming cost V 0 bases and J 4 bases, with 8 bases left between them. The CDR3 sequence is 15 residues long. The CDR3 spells CASSLDGQYNSPLHF. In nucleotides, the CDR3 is TGCGCCAGCAGCTTGGATGGACAGTATAATTCACCCCTCCACTTT.